These T cell receptor beta chains were read from a single sample in a study of blood T cell repertoires in COVID-19. Only in-frame clones appear in the TCRdb table, and some are missing; sequencing was by immunoSEQ multiplex PCR. The sample carries about 97,000 clones, approximately 86% recorded once. The material sequenced was peripheral blood. The source of these receptors is a woman aged 50 to 60 with COVID-19, enrolled during active disease. CDR3s include the opening cysteine and the closing phenylalanine or tryptophan. Each record gives: CDR3 DNA, CDR3 protein, D gene, clone size, J gene, V gene. D genes are given only for firm matches. Size is stated for part of the rows, as once, few or many counts, or as a class when the clone is expanded.

CDR3 DNA: TGCGCCAGCAGCCAAGGGCAGGATTCTTACTACGAGCAGTACTTC
CDR3 protein: CASSQGQDSYYEQYF
D gene: NA
clone size: NA
J gene: TRBJ2-7
V gene: TRBV4-3

CDR3 DNA: TGTGCCAGCAGCCCCGAGGGGGCGGTGGGCTATGGCTACACCTTC
CDR3 protein: CASSPEGAVGYGYTF
D gene: TRBD1
clone size: few
J gene: TRBJ1-2
V gene: TRBV6-4

CDR3 DNA: TGTGCCATCAGTGCCGACTCGGAAAATGGCTACACCTTC
CDR3 protein: CAISADSENGYTF
D gene: NA
clone size: NA
J gene: TRBJ1-2
V gene: TRBV10-3

CDR3 DNA: TGCGCCAGCAGCTTGAAGCGGGGGGAGGACAATGAGCAGTTCTTC
CDR3 protein: CASSLKRGEDNEQFF
D gene: TRBD2
clone size: NA
J gene: TRBJ2-1
V gene: TRBV5-1

CDR3 DNA: TGTGCCAGTAGGGCTGGAGGGGGCTACACCTTC
CDR3 protein: CASRAGGGYTF
D gene: NA
clone size: once
J gene: TRBJ1-2
V gene: TRBV19

CDR3 DNA: TGCGCCAGCAGCTTGGAACTAGCGGCCTACGAGCAGTACTTC
CDR3 protein: CASSLELAAYEQYF
D gene: TRBD2
clone size: NA
J gene: TRBJ2-7
V gene: TRBV5-1

CDR3 DNA: TGTGCCAGCAGCCAGACGGACAGGGGGAATCATGGCTACACCTTC
CDR3 protein: CASSQTDRGNHGYTF
D gene: TRBD1
clone size: NA
J gene: TRBJ1-2
V gene: TRBV3-1/TRBV3-2

CDR3 DNA: TGCGCCAGCAGCTTGGGAGTTTCAACCTACGAGCAGTACTTC
CDR3 protein: CASSLGVSTYEQYF
D gene: NA
clone size: NA
J gene: TRBJ2-7
V gene: TRBV5-1

CDR3 DNA: TGCGCCAGCAGCACCGGGGACAGTCCATTCAATGAGCAGTTCTTC
CDR3 protein: CASSTGDSPFNEQFF
D gene: TRBD1
clone size: NA
J gene: TRBJ2-1
V gene: TRBV5-1

CDR3 DNA: TGTGCCAGTAGTATGGGTTCAGGGCCTACTAATGAAAAACTGTTTTTT
CDR3 protein: CASSMGSGPTNEKLFF
D gene: NA
clone size: NA
J gene: TRBJ1-4
V gene: TRBV19

CDR3 DNA: TGTGCCTGGACAGGGTCGGGGGCCAACGTCCTGACTTTC
CDR3 protein: CAWTGSGANVLTF
D gene: NA
clone size: NA
J gene: TRBJ2-6
V gene: TRBV30

CDR3 DNA: TGTGCCAGCAGTTTGGGTAACAGGGTCGAGACCCAGTACTTC
CDR3 protein: CASSLGNRVETQYF
D gene: NA
clone size: NA
J gene: TRBJ2-5
V gene: TRBV28

CDR3 DNA: TGTGCCAGCAGCTTTCGACAGGGCCCGTACAATGAGCAGTTCTTC
CDR3 protein: CASSFRQGPYNEQFF
D gene: TRBD1
clone size: NA
J gene: TRBJ2-1
V gene: TRBV7-8

CDR3 DNA: TGTGCCAGCAGCTTGGCGGGGGGAGGAGATACGCAGTATTTT
CDR3 protein: CASSLAGGGDTQYF
D gene: TRBD2
clone size: NA
J gene: TRBJ2-3
V gene: TRBV5-4

CDR3 DNA: TGTGCCAGTAGTATCTCGGGACAGGGGGCCTGGAACACTGAAGCTTTCTTT
CDR3 protein: CASSISGQGAWNTEAFF
D gene: TRBD1
clone size: once
J gene: TRBJ1-1
V gene: TRBV19

CDR3 DNA: TGTGCCAGCTCACCAATTGCCCAGGCGAATCTGAACACTGAAGCTTTCTTT
CDR3 protein: CASSPIAQANLNTEAFF
D gene: NA
clone size: once
J gene: TRBJ1-1
V gene: TRBV18

CDR3 DNA: TGTGCCAGCAGCTTGGCGACAGGGGGCCGGTACCAAGAGACCCAGTACTTC
CDR3 protein: CASSLATGGRYQETQYF
D gene: TRBD1
clone size: NA
J gene: TRBJ2-5
V gene: TRBV5-5

CDR3 DNA: TGTGCCAGCAGTTTATCGATGGGGGCAGGAAACACCATATATTTT
CDR3 protein: CASSLSMGAGNTIYF
D gene: NA
clone size: NA
J gene: TRBJ1-3
V gene: TRBV27

CDR3 DNA: TGTGCCAGCAGCGTATCAGGGGCCACAGATACGCAGTATTTT
CDR3 protein: CASSVSGATDTQYF
D gene: NA
clone size: NA
J gene: TRBJ2-3
V gene: TRBV9

CDR3 DNA: TGTGCCAGCAGCTTGGGGAGCTCCTACAATGAGCAGTTCTTC
CDR3 protein: CASSLGSSYNEQFF
D gene: NA
clone size: NA
J gene: TRBJ2-1
V gene: TRBV5-8

CDR3 DNA: TGTGCCAGCAGCGGACCCATAGCGGGGGGACCCACAGATACGCAGTATTTT
CDR3 protein: CASSGPIAGGPTDTQYF
D gene: TRBD2
clone size: NA
J gene: TRBJ2-3
V gene: TRBV9

CDR3 DNA: TGCGCCAGCAGCCCGGGGAGCGGGGGAGAGACCCAGTACTTC
CDR3 protein: CASSPGSGGETQYF
D gene: TRBD2
clone size: few
J gene: TRBJ2-5
V gene: TRBV4-3

CDR3 DNA: TGTGCCAGCTCACCGGGACAGGTCTCCGGGGAGCTGTTTTTT
CDR3 protein: CASSPGQVSGELFF
D gene: TRBD1
clone size: NA
J gene: TRBJ2-2
V gene: TRBV18

CDR3 DNA: TGTGCCAGCAGTTGGCGGGGTAGCGGGGGCCCGAGCTCCTACAATGAGCAGTTCTTC
CDR3 protein: CASSWRGSGGPSSYNEQFF
D gene: TRBD2
clone size: once
J gene: TRBJ2-1
V gene: TRBV6-2/TRBV6-3

CDR3 DNA: TGTGCCAGCAGCCGAGCGAACACTGAAGCTTTCTTT
CDR3 protein: CASSRANTEAFF
D gene: NA
clone size: NA
J gene: TRBJ1-1
V gene: TRBV3-1/TRBV3-2

CDR3 DNA: TGTGCCACCCACGGGGGGGGACTTGGCTACACCTTC
CDR3 protein: CATHGGGLGYTF
D gene: NA
clone size: once
J gene: TRBJ1-2
V gene: TRBV27

CDR3 DNA: TGTGCCAGCAGCTCATGGGACAGCTGGGAGCAGTTCTTC
CDR3 protein: CASSSWDSWEQFF
D gene: TRBD1
clone size: NA
J gene: TRBJ2-1
V gene: TRBV7-9

CDR3 DNA: TGCGCCAGCAGTGAGAACGCGGCGGTGCTGTTCTTC
CDR3 protein: CASSENAAVLFF
D gene: NA
clone size: NA
J gene: TRBJ2-1
V gene: TRBV10-2

CDR3 DNA: TGTGCCAGCAGATCAAGAATGCTACTAGCCAAAAACATTCAGTACTTC
CDR3 protein: CASRSRMLLAKNIQYF
D gene: NA
clone size: NA
J gene: TRBJ2-4
V gene: TRBV5-6

CDR3 DNA: TGTGCTAGTGGTTTAGGACCCGTCGGAGGTCAGCCCCAGCATTTT
CDR3 protein: CASGLGPVGGQPQHF
D gene: NA
clone size: few
J gene: TRBJ1-5
V gene: TRBV12-5

CDR3 DNA: TGCAGCGTTTCCGACAACTCCTACGAGCAGTACTTC
CDR3 protein: CSVSDNSYEQYF
D gene: NA
clone size: once
J gene: TRBJ2-7
V gene: TRBV29-1

CDR3 DNA: TGTGCCAGCAGTGAAGCCTTTTCTAGCGGGGGGGCCCGAGAGACCCAGTACTTC
CDR3 protein: CASSEAFSSGGARETQYF
D gene: TRBD2
clone size: few
J gene: TRBJ2-5
V gene: TRBV6-1

CDR3 DNA: TGTGCCAGCAGCCCGGGACTTAACTCTGGAGCTTTCTTT
CDR3 protein: CASSPGLNSGAFF
D gene: NA
clone size: NA
J gene: TRBJ1-1
V gene: TRBV3-1/TRBV3-2

CDR3 DNA: TGTGCCAGAAGCAACAACGACAGGTTGCCGGGCACAGATACGCAGTATTTT
CDR3 protein: CARSNNDRLPGTDTQYF
D gene: NA
clone size: NA
J gene: TRBJ2-3
V gene: TRBV5-3

CDR3 DNA: TGTGCCTGGAGTGTCCCCAGGGAGCTGTTTTTT
CDR3 protein: CAWSVPRELFF
D gene: NA
clone size: NA
J gene: TRBJ2-2
V gene: TRBV30

CDR3 DNA: TGTGCCTGGAGTGTAACTCGGTCATATCAGTATTTT
CDR3 protein: CAWSVTRSYQYF
D gene: NA
clone size: NA
J gene: TRBJ2-3
V gene: TRBV30

CDR3 DNA: TGTGCCAGCAGCCACACGGGATCCCCCGAGGGCTACACCTTC
CDR3 protein: CASSHTGSPEGYTF
D gene: NA
clone size: NA
J gene: TRBJ1-2
V gene: TRBV3-1/TRBV3-2

CDR3 DNA: TGCGCCAGCAGCCGCGGGACTGCGCCCAACCATTCACCCCTCCACTTT
CDR3 protein: CASSRGTAPNHSPLHF
D gene: NA
clone size: NA
J gene: TRBJ1-6
V gene: TRBV4-1

CDR3 DNA: TGCGCCAGCAGCTGGGCCCCTGGCGGGGGTGGGTACGAGCAGTACTTC
CDR3 protein: CASSWAPGGGGYEQYF
D gene: TRBD2
clone size: once
J gene: TRBJ2-7
V gene: TRBV5-1

CDR3 DNA: TGTGCCAGCAGTGACTCGATAGGGGGGGCAGATACGCAGTATTTT
CDR3 protein: CASSDSIGGADTQYF
D gene: NA
clone size: NA
J gene: TRBJ2-3
V gene: TRBV6-4